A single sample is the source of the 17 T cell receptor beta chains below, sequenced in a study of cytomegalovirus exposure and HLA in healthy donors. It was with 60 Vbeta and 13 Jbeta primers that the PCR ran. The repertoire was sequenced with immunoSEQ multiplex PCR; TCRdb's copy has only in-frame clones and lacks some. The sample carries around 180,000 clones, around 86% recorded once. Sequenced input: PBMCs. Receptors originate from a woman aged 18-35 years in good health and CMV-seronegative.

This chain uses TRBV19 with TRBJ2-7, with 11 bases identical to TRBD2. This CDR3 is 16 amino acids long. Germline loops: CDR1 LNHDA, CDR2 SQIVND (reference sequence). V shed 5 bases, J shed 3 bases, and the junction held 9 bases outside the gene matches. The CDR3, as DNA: TGTGCCAGTAGTGCACTGGGACTAGCGGTTTACTACGAGCAGTACTTC. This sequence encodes CASSALGLAVYYEQYF.

The CDR3 coding sequence is TGTGCCAGCAGCTTCCTTTCGGGAGCTGAGCAGTTCTTC. Its translation: CASSFLSGAEQFF. This rearrangement joins TRBV5-6 to TRBJ2-1, with D maybe TRBD2 (6 bases). Trimming removed 2 bases at V and 9 bases at J, with 12 bases between. CDR3 length: 13 residues. Germline V gives CDR1 SGHDT, CDR2 YYEEEE.

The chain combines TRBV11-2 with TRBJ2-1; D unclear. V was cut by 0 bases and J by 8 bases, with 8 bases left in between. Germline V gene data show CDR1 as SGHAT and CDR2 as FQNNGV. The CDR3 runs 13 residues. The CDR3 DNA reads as TGTGCCAGCAGCTTAGATACGATAGATGAGCAGTTCTTC. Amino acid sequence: CASSLDTIDEQFF.

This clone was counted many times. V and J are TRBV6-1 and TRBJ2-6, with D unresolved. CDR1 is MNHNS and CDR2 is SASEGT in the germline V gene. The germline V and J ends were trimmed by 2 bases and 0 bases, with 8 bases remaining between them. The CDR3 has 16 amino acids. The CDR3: CASSESPGSGANVLTF. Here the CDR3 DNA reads TGTGCCAGCAGTGAATCACCGGGCTCTGGGGCCAACGTCCTGACTTTC.

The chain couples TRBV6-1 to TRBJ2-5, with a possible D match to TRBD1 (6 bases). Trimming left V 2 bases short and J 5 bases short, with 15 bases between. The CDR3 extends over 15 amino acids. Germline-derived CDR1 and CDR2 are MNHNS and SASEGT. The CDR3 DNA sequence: TGTGCCAGCAGTGAATTGTGGGGGCCGGCGGAGACCCAGTACTTC. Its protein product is CASSELWGPAETQYF.

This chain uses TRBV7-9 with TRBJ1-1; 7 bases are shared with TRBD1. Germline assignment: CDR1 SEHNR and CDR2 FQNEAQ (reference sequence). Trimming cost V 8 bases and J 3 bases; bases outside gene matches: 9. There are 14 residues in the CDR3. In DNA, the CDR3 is TGTGCCAGCGTCACCTACAGGGGTGACACTGAAGCTTTCTTT. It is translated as CASVTYRGDTEAFF. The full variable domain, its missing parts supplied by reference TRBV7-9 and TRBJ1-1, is DTGVSQNPRHKITKRGQNVTFRCDPISEHNRLYWYRQTLGQGPEFLTYFQNEAQLEKSRLLSDRFSAERPKGSFSTLEIQRTEQGDSAMYLCASVTYRGDTEAFFGQGTRLTVV.

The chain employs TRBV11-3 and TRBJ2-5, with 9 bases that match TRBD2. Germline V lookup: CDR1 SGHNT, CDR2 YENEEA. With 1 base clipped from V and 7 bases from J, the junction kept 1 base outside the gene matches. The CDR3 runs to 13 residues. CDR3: CASSLGSGRTQYF. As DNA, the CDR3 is TGTGCCAGCAGCTTAGGTAGCGGGAGGACCCAGTACTTC.

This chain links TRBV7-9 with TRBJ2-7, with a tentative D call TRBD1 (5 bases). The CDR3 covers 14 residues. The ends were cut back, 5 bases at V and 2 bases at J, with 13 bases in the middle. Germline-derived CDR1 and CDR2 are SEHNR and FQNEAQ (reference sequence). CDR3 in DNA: TGTGCCAGCAGCCTTGGACAACTCACCTACGAGCAGTACTTC. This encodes CASSLGQLTYEQYF.

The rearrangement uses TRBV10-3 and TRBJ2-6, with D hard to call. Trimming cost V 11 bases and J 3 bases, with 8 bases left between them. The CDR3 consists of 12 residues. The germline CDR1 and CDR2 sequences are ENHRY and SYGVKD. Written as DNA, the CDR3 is TGTGCCCTTGGCAGTGGGGCCAACGTCCTGACTTTC. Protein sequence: CALGSGANVLTF.

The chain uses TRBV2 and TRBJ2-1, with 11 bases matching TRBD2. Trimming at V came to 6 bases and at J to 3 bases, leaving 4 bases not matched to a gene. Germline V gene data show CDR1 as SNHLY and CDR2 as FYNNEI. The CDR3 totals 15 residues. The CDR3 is CASRALAGDYNEQFF. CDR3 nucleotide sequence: TGTGCCAGCAGAGCACTAGCGGGAGACTACAATGAGCAGTTCTTC.

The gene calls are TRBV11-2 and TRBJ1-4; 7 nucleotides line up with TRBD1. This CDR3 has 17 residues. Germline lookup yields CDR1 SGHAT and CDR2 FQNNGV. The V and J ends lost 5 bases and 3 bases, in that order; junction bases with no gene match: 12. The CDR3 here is CASSPWTGAGSNEKLFF. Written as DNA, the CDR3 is TGTGCCAGCAGCCCCTGGACAGGTGCCGGGTCTAATGAAAAACTGTTTTTT.

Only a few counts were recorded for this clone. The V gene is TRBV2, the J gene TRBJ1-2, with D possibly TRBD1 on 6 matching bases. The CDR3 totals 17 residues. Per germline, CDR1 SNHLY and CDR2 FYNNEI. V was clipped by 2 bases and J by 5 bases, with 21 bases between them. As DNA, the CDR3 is TGTGCCAGCAGTGAAAGTCCGACAGGCGTCGCAGGGTATGGCTACACCTTC. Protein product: CASSESPTGVAGYGYTF.

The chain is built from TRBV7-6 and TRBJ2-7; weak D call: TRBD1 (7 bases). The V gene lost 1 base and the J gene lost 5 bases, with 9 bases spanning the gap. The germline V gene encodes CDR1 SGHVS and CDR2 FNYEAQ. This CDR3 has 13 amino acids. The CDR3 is CASSLVRGDEQYF. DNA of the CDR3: TGTGCCAGCAGCTTAGTCAGGGGGGACGAGCAGTACTTC.

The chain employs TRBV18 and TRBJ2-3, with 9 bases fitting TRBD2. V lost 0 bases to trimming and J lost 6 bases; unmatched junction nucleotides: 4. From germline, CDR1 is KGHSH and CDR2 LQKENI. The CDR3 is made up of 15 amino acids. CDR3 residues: CASSPPGTSRDTQYF. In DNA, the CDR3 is TGTGCCAGCTCACCACCGGGGACTAGCCGGGATACGCAGTATTTT.

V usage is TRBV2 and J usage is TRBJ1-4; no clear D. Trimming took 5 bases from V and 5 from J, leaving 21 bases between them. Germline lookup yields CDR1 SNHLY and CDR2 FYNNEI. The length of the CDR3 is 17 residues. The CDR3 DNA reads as TGTGCCAGCAGTTCTATTCTCTCCGAGGTTTCAAATGAAAAACTGTTTTTT. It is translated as CASSSILSEVSNEKLFF.

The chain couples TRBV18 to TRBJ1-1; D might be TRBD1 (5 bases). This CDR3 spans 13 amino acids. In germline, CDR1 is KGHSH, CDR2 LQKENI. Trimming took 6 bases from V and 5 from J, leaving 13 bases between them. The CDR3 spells CASSRGGETEAFF. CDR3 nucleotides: TGTGCCAGCTCTCGGGGAGGGGAGACTGAAGCTTTCTTT.

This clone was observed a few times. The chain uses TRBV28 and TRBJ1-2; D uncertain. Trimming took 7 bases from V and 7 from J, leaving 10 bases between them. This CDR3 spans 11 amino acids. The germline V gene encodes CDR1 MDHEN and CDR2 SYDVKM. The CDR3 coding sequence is TGTGCCAGCACTCTAGGACTTGGCTACACCTTC. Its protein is CASTLGLGYTF.